These 28 T cell receptor beta chains were all obtained from the same sample, sequenced in a study of regulatory T cells in long-lasting Graves disease. The time point is: newly diagnosed GD, antithyroid drugs for less than 3 months. Construction of the TCR library relied on RNA isolated from PBMCs. Arm-PCR of CDR3 regions and iRepertoire HTBI primers were the basis on which TCR beta libraries were built. TCRdb analysed the multiplex PCR reads with MiXCR anew, one entry per CDR3 protein. The repertoire has roughly 420,000 distinct CDR3 sequences, less than 15% of them found once; the top ten carry around a sixth. This sample was shared with a second study, whose subject was T cells in Graves' hyperthyroidism and ophthalmopathy.

The source material was peripheral blood mononuclear cells (PBMCs), sampled at new diagnosis, from a patient treated with antithyroid drugs. These TCRs come from a woman aged 45 to 65 with Graves disease.

In the case of this clonotype: The junction and the germline gene differ at one end; a read error may be behind it. The chain carries TRBV7-9 and TRBJ2-3, with a possible D match to TRBD2 (7 bases). Germline lookup yields CDR1 SEHNR and CDR2 FQNEAQ (reference sequence). The CDR3 extends over 13 amino acids. The CDR3 nucleotides read TGTGCCAGCAGCTTTGGGGGGGCAGATACGCAGTGTTTT. This translates into CASSFGGADTQCF.

This clonotype was detected many times. The gene calls are TRBV10-3 and TRBJ1-4; TRBD1 is a possible D gene (5 bases). The CDR3 extends over 12 amino acids. Germline assignment: CDR1 ENHRY and CDR2 SYGVKD. V lost 8 bases and J lost 6, with 10 bases in between. CDR3 bases: TGTGCCATCGGCGGGACGGATGAAAAACTGTTTTTT. It is translated as CAIGGTDEKLFF.

A note on this clonotype: This may be a read error: a much more frequent sequence differs by one nucleotide. V is TRBV12-3 or TRBV12-4 and J is TRBJ2-3; D gene uncertain. The DNA matches TRBJ2-7 better at its end, which makes the J call doubtful. The length of the CDR3 is 13 residues. As DNA, the CDR3 is TGTGCCAGCAGTTTTAACTATCCCAATGAGCAGTACTTC. Its translation: CASSFNYPNEQYF.

Note on this clonotype: A single base separates this from a much larger clone, so it may be a read error. V usage is TRBV11-1 and J usage is TRBJ1-2, with unresolved D. This CDR3 region has 12 residues. CDR1 SGHAT and CDR2 FQDESV come from the germline V gene (reference sequence). Written as DNA, the CDR3 is TGTGCCGGCAGCCACCGGGCTTATGGCTACACCTTC. It is translated as CAGSHRAYGYTF.

At least ten counts were recorded for this clonotype. The rearrangement uses TRBV28 and TRBJ2-2, with TRBD1 matching 10 bases. Germline assignment: CDR1 MDHEN and CDR2 SYDVKM. The CDR3 has 17 amino acids. V was pared by 6 bases and J by 2 bases, with 9 bases of the junction left unmatched. The CDR3 is CASSPGQGGLNTGELFF. DNA for the CDR3: TGTGCCAGCAGCCCCGGACAGGGGGGACTAAACACCGGGGAGCTGTTTTTT.

In this sample, this clonotype turned up a few times. The chain uses TRBV28 and TRBJ2-6; a possible D gene is TRBD1 (6 bases). Germline V lookup: CDR1 MDHEN, CDR2 SYDVKM. Trimming took off 4 bases at V and 1 base at J, with 11 bases between the two ends. CDR3 length: 16 residues. CDR3 DNA sequence: TGTGCCAGCAGTTATCCAGGGGTGTCTGGGGCCAACGTCCTGACTTTC. This translates into CASSYPGVSGANVLTF. The full variable domain, with the rest looked up from reference TRBV28 and TRBJ2-6, is DVKVTQSSRYLVKRTGEKVFLECVQDMDHENMFWYRQDPGLGLRLIYFSYDVKMKEKGDIPEGYSVSREKKERFSLILESASTNQTSMYLCASSYPGVSGANVLTFGAGSRLTVL.

This clonotype has more than one count but fewer than ten. A single base separates this from a much larger clone, so it may be a read error. The chain uses TRBV11-1 and TRBJ2-5; 8 nucleotides match TRBD1. J gave up 5 bases and V 3 bases, and 2 bases lay outside the gene matches. CDR3 length: 13 residues. Germline lookup yields CDR1 SGHAT and CDR2 FQDESV (reference sequence). CDR3 sequence: CASSFDRGETQYF. CDR3 coding DNA: TGTGCCAGCAGCTTCGACAGGGGTGAGACCCAGTACTTC.

This clonotype was observed a few times. The chain has TRBV19 and TRBJ1-5, with 9 bases identical to TRBD1. This CDR3 has 15 amino acids. Losses at the gene ends were 7 bases for V and 1 base for J; bases not matched to a gene: 5. Germline values: CDR1 LNHDA, CDR2 SQIVND (reference sequence). Written as DNA, the CDR3 is TGTGCCAGTATCCCCGGGACAGGGAGCAATCAGCCCCAGCATTTT. Translation gives CASIPGTGSNQPQHF.

This clonotype was seen many times. The chain combines TRBV24-1 with TRBJ2-3; 7 nucleotides align to TRBD2. The CDR3 has 17 residues. The V gene's germline CDR1 is KGHDR and CDR2 SFDVKD. J was trimmed by 0 bases and V by 3 bases; bases with no gene match: 8. This CDR3 is CATSDPTTSRSTDTQYF. In DNA form, the CDR3 reads TGTGCCACCAGTGATCCAACGACTAGCAGGAGCACAGATACGCAGTATTTT.

This clonotype was counted many times. The J gene is TRBJ2-1, the V gene TRBV7-3; D possibly corresponds to TRBD1 (6 bases). Per germline, CDR1 SGHTA and CDR2 FQGTGA. This CDR3 has 15 residues. Trimming stripped 5 bases from V and 0 bases from J, with 11 bases between. CDR3 coding DNA: TGTGCCAGCAGCGCAACAGGGATCTCCTACAATGAGCAGTTCTTC. Translated, it gives CASSATGISYNEQFF.

This clonotype was seen many times. The chain couples TRBV5-4 to TRBJ1-1; TRBD1 is a possible D gene (5 bases). The CDR3 length is 16 residues. V was pared by 1 base and J by 1 base, with 14 bases between. Germline CDR1 SGHNT, CDR2 YYREEE (reference sequence). The CDR3 loop reads CASSLTSGIKNTEAFF. CDR3 DNA sequence: TGTGCCAGCAGCTTGACCTCAGGGATTAAGAACACTGAAGCTTTCTTT.

This clonotype was seen ten or more times. V is TRBV24-1 and J is TRBJ1-1; D call uncertain. With 1 base removed from V and 0 bases from J, the gap between germline ends came to 8 bases. The CDR3 runs 15 residues. Germline-derived CDR1 and CDR2 are KGHDR and SFDVKD. CDR3 region: CATSDFSVVNTEAFF. The DNA for the CDR3 is TGTGCCACCAGTGATTTTTCGGTCGTGAACACTGAAGCTTTCTTT.

This clonotype was seen at least ten times. The chain employs TRBV3-1 and TRBJ2-1; 8 positions match TRBD1. This CDR3 spans 16 amino acids. Germline V gene lookup returns CDR1 LGHDT and CDR2 YNNKEL (reference sequence). Trimming took 0 bases from V and 0 from J; bases not matched to a gene: 1. In nucleotides, the CDR3 is TGTGCCAGCAGCCAAGATACAGGGGGCTCCTACAATGAGCAGTTCTTC. Its translation: CASSQDTGGSYNEQFF.

In its sample, this clonotype was seen many times. The chain uses TRBV30 and TRBJ1-4, with TRBD1 as a possible D gene (6 bases). This CDR3 is 15 amino acids long. V lost 2 bases, J lost 7 bases, and 17 bases lay in between. Germline values: CDR1 GTSNPN, CDR2 SVGIG (reference sequence). As DNA, the CDR3 is TGTGCCTGGAGTCACCCGGGACACCTAGGTGAAAAACTGTTTTTT. It encodes CAWSHPGHLGEKLFF.

This clonotype was found many times. This rearrangement joins TRBV7-3 to TRBJ1-2, with D unresolved. The germline V gene encodes CDR1 SGHTA and CDR2 FQGTGA. This CDR3 contains 15 residues. V gave up 5 bases and J gave up 0 bases, with 13 bases separating them. CDR3 protein: CASSPTDGSNYGYTF. DNA of the CDR3: TGTGCCAGCAGCCCAACGGACGGTTCTAACTATGGCTACACCTTC.

The gene calls are TRBV19 and TRBJ1-6; D is ambiguous. The germline gives CDR1 LNHDA, CDR2 SQIVND (reference sequence). V was cut by 5 bases and J by 5 bases, with 19 bases left in between. CDR3 length equals 17 residues. The CDR3 DNA reads as TGTGCCAGTAGTGCCCTCGGAGGACCGATTGATAATTCACCCCTCCACTTT. Encoded protein: CASSALGGPIDNSPLHF.

At least ten counts were recorded for this clonotype. V usage is TRBV27 and J usage is TRBJ2-5; D is unresolved. The germline CDR1 and CDR2 sequences are MNHEY and SMNVEV (reference sequence). CDR3 length: 15 amino acids. V was pared by 2 bases and J by 2 bases, with 12 bases between. The DNA of the CDR3 is TGTGCCAGCAGTTTAACGGCGGACGGACAAGAGACCCAGTACTTC. It specifies CASSLTADGQETQYF.

This clonotype was found many times. This chain connects TRBV6-1 to TRBJ2-2, with D perhaps being TRBD1 or TRBD2 (6 bases each). Germline-derived CDR1 and CDR2 are MNHNS and SASEGT. Trimming stripped 5 bases from V and 3 bases from J, with 19 bases between. The CDR3 has 17 residues. The CDR3 DNA sequence: TGTGCCAGCAGTAGAACAAAATCGGGGGCCGACACCGGGGAGCTGTTTTTT. Its protein is CASSRTKSGADTGELFF.

Note on this clonotype: It may be a read error: a sequence one base away is much more abundant. The chain carries TRBV5-8 and TRBJ2-1; perhaps D is TRBD1 or TRBD2 (5 bases each). The DNA end is a closer match to TRBJ2-5, so the J assignment may be wrong. CDR3 size: 14 residues. CDR1 and CDR2 from the germline V gene are SGHTS and YDEGEE. The CDR3 region has the DNA TGTGCCAGCAACTTGGTCGGGACGAAAGAGACCCAGTACTTC. Its translation is CASNLVGTKETQYF.

The chain combines TRBV6-1 with TRBJ1-4, with D uncertain. The CDR3 sequence is 15 residues long. Germline-derived CDR1 and CDR2 are MNHNS and SASEGT. Between the trimmed V and J ends, which lost 3 bases and 3 bases, there was a span of 11 bases. CDR3 DNA: TGTGCCAGCAGTGATCACGGTGCACCTAATGAAAAACTGTTTTTT. This codes for CASSDHGAPNEKLFF.

A few counts support this clonotype. V gene TRBV9 combines with J gene TRBJ2-6; no definite D call. The germline V gene encodes CDR1 SGDLS and CDR2 YYNGEE. The V end was cut by 4 bases, the J end by 0 bases, with 20 bases between. The length of the CDR3 is 19 residues. The CDR3 region has the DNA TGTGCCAGCAGCCCGCGGACCCACCAAACCTTCTCTGGGGCCAACGTCCTGACTTTC. It is translated as CASSPRTHQTFSGANVLTF.

This clonotype has ten or more counts. The V gene is TRBV12-3 or TRBV12-4, the J gene TRBJ2-5, with a weak D call TRBD2 (6 bases). The CDR3 sequence is 14 residues long. V lost 6 bases to trimming and J lost 2 bases, with 13 bases between them. In nucleotides, the CDR3 is TGTGCCAGCAGCCTGCAGGGAGGACAAGAGACCCAGTACTTC. Protein product: CASSLQGGQETQYF.

This clonotype was detected ten times or more. J is TRBJ1-5 and V is TRBV12-3 or TRBV12-4; D is ambiguous. Deletions cut 3 bases from V and 0 bases from J, with 9 bases between. This CDR3 contains 15 residues. This CDR3 is CASSFGHLSNQPQHF. The CDR3 bases are TGTGCCAGCAGTTTTGGGCACCTTAGCAATCAGCCCCAGCATTTT.

This clonotype showed up just a few times. The chain recombines TRBV10-2 with TRBJ2-1; D unclear. The V and J ends lost 7 bases and 0 bases respectively, with 10 bases between them. The CDR3 contains 14 residues. CDR1 and CDR2 from the germline V gene are WSHSY and SAAADI. This chain's CDR3 is CASINRSSYNEQFF. CDR3 nucleotides: TGCGCCAGCATAAACCGAAGCTCCTACAATGAGCAGTTCTTC.

Regarding this clonotype: A read error may be the cause here, since a much bigger clone is one base away. The rearrangement joins TRBV6-9 to TRBJ2-1; TRBD2 agrees at 10 bases. The CDR3 covers 16 residues. Germline CDR1 reads MNHGY; CDR2 reads SVAAGI. In DNA form, the CDR3 reads TGTGCCAGCGGTTACTTAGCGGGAGGAACCTACAATGAGCAGTTCTTC. Translated, it gives CASGYLAGGTYNEQFF.

This clonotype was detected a few times. The chain recombines TRBV5-1 with TRBJ1-5, with D unresolved. The CDR3 consists of 15 residues. The germline CDR1 and CDR2 sequences are SGHRS and YFSETQ. V was clipped by 2 bases and J by 0 bases, with 9 bases between them. The chain's CDR3 is CASSFNYVSNQPQHF. CDR3 DNA sequence: TGCGCCAGCAGCTTTAATTATGTTAGCAATCAGCCCCAGCATTTT.

The table lists this clonotype with a few counts. The rearrangement joins TRBV9 to TRBJ2-1; a possible D gene is TRBD2 (5 bases). The germline CDR1 and CDR2 sequences are SGDLS and YYNGEE. The CDR3 consists of 17 residues. Trimming pared 4 bases from V and 1 base from J, leaving 18 bases between. The CDR3, as DNA: TGTGCCAGCAGCACAAACCCCGGGGTTGTTTCCTACAATGAGCAGTTCTTC. This translates into CASSTNPGVVSYNEQFF.

Only a few counts were recorded for this clonotype. V usage is TRBV6-1 and J usage is TRBJ2-3; D not certain. V gave up 8 bases and J gave up 8 bases, with 8 bases separating them. CDR3 length equals 10 residues. From germline, CDR1 is MNHNS and CDR2 SASEGT. The CDR3: CASGDFTQYF. The CDR3 DNA reads TGTGCCAGCGGGGATTTTACGCAGTATTTT.